This T cell receptor (beta chain) was identified during a study of monozygotic twins with inflammatory bowel disease. Notes on the study in general: Researchers report that IBD patients shared fewer clonotypes with others than healthy twins, especially amid disease activity.

From its re-call of the 5' RACE reads, TCRdb lists each CDR3 protein once, without DNA. Reported are 170,000 or so distinct CDR3 sequences; the ten largest clones contain approximately 7%. This CDR3 has 17 amino acids. CDR1 and CDR2 (germline): SEHNR, FQNEAQ (reference sequence). In the case of this clonotype: Its antigen remains unidentified.

V and J are TRBV7-9 and TRBJ1-2; TCRdb proposes TRBD1, but this gene call is untestable without DNA. The sequenced sample was blood. The origin of this receptor is a human donor with ulcerative colitis or Crohn's disease, or a healthy co-twin of an affected twin (not recorded which). CDR3 protein: CASSLPTGGDGFNGYTF.